The clone carrying this T cell receptor (beta chain) was detected ten times or more. The target antigen is unknown. There are 15 residues in the CDR3. The V segment lost 8 bases and the J segment 5 bases; nucleotides outside the gene matches: 9. Germline CDR1 reads MNHNY; CDR2 reads SVGAGI (reference sequence). The data derive from a study of beta chain features in type 1 diabetes. Study-wide results and caveats: Comparison showed that naive, central memory and Treg TCRB repertoires appeared more similar among patients than among healthy donors.

The authors reverse transcribed all of the isolated RNA, so sequencing captured expressed TCRB transcripts. Reads from naive, central memory and regulatory T cell samples averaged around 4 million. Only in-frame clones appear in the TCRdb table, and some are missing; sequencing was by immunoSEQ multiplex PCR. The sample yields 250,000 to 350,000 clones, 14% seen once. Material: central memory CD4+ T cells from blood. The chain carries TRBV6-6 and TRBJ2-1, with 10 bases identical to TRBD2. The sequence derives from a man under 40 in good health. The CDR3 nucleotides read TGTGCCAGCGCAAGTCTAGCGGGAGTGAACAATGAGCAGTTCTTC. Translation: CASASLAGVNNEQFF.